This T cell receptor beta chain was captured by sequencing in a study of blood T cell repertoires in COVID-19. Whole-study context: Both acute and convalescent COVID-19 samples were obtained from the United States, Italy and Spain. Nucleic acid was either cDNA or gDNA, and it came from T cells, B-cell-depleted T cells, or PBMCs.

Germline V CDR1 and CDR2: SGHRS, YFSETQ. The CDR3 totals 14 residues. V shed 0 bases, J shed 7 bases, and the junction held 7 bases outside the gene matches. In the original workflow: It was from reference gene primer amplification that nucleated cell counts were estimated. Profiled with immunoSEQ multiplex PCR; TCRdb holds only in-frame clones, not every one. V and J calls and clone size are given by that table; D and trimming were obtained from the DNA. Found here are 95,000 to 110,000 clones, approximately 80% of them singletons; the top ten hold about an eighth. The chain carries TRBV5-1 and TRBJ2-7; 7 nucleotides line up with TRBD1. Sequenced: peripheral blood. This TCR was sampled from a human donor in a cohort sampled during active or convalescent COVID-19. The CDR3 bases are TGCGCCAGCAGCTTGGGACAGGGAGTTGGGGAGCAGTACTTC. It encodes CASSLGQGVGEQYF.